Listed below are T cell receptor beta chains from one sample, sequenced in a study of beta chain features in type 1 diabetes. Data came from immunoSEQ multiplex PCR; TCRdb stores just in-frame clones and leaves some out. The data show about 710,000 clones, around an eighth seen once. The sequenced sample consisted of naive CD4+ T cells from blood. The receptors here all came from a man aged 18 to 30 with type 1 diabetes. Both conserved end residues are trimmed from each CDR3. The size field is filled for only some rows; it gives once, few, many or a size class.

clone size | V gene | CDR3 protein
few | TRBV7-7 | ASSQTQYNEQF
NA | TRBV11-2 | ASRRTRFYEQY
NA | TRBV7-2 | ASSLALAGVADTQY
NA | TRBV25-1 | ASSEDRDRGPYGYT
NA | TRBV27 | ASSSWDRDIQY
NA | TRBV4-2 | ASSQELTNRYTDTQY
NA | TRBV30 | AWRGTGGHH
NA | TRBV7-2 | ASSPDGANYGYT
NA | TRBV28 | ASQDGRTTEAF
NA | TRBV25-1 | ASSRATYEQY
few | TRBV30 | AWMPSSNEQF
NA | TRBV10-3 | AIRTSGSSPTDTQY
NA | TRBV20-1 | SAIYLYEQY
NA | TRBV4-3 | ASSLMSSTGELF
NA | TRBV10-3 | AIRDGTASGNTIY
NA | TRBV29-1 | SVLGNTIY
NA | TRBV9 | ASSATSGRTYNEQF
few | TRBV5-4 | ASSLMSGINYGYT
NA | TRBV9 | ASSVTGAYYGYT
few | TRBV30 | AWPGPGGYGYT
few | TRBV29-1 | SVEGGAGVDTQY
few | TRBV29-1 | SVAPVSYGYT
few | TRBV30 | AWSVSTYNEQF
NA | TRBV19 | ASRPSDSSSYNEQF
NA | TRBV30 | AWSQSQDTQY
NA | TRBV6-5 | ASSYSSWETQY
NA | TRBV2 | ASSEALLTSNQPQH
few | TRBV21-1 | ASSKDGGGQGYNEQF
few | TRBV25-1 | ASSEFPREREGWEQF
NA | TRBV7-4 | ASSLETWDRSNEKLF
few | TRBV5-8 | ASSLTGRRNEQF
NA | TRBV5-1 | ASSLGQVSGYT
few | TRBV5-6 | ASSFYQGYGYT
NA | TRBV7-2 | ASSPQASNQPQH
NA | TRBV11-1 | ASRSPPGGRLTGELF
few | TRBV10-3 | AIMDGNSPLH
few | TRBV7-3 | ASSSVYGYT
NA | TRBV7-3 | ASSESGGSSSGNTIY
few | TRBV30 | AWSGLDSRDQPQH
NA | TRBV27 | ASSFRDSSYEQY